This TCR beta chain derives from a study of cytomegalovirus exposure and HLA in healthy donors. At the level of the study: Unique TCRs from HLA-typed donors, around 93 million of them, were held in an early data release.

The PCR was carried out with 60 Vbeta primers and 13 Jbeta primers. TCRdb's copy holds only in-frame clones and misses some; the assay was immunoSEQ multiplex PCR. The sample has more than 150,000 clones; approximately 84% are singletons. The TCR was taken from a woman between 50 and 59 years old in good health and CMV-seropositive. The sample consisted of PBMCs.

The CDR3 region is CASSATRTGQETQYF. The CDR3 nucleotides read TGTGCCAGTAGTGCTACCCGGACAGGACAAGAGACCCAGTACTTC. The chain joins TRBV19 to TRBJ2-5, with TRBD1 matching 7 bases. Germline V gene data show CDR1 as LNHDA and CDR2 as SQIVND (reference sequence). CDR3 size: 15 residues. V lost 5 bases and J lost 2; bases outside the gene matches: 8.